This TCR beta chain came from a study of blood T cell repertoires in COVID-19. About the research overall: Nucleic acid was either cDNA or gDNA, and it came from T cells, B-cell-depleted T cells, or PBMCs.

From germline, CDR1 is MGHRA and CDR2 YSYEKL. With 2 bases clipped from V and 5 bases from J, the junction kept 2 bases outside the gene matches. This CDR3 has 14 amino acids. Original handling: Estimation of nucleated cell counts was performed using reference gene primer amplification. The data were produced by immunoSEQ multiplex PCR, yet TCRdb's version contains in-frame clones alone and is incomplete. V and J calls and clone size are those listed in that table; D and trimming were worked out from the DNA. The repertoire consists of over 200,000 clones, with 88% occurring once and the leading ten covering about 0.8%.

Material for sequencing was peripheral blood. The source of this sequence is a woman in her 30s with acute or convalescent COVID-19. This chain joins TRBV4-1 and TRBJ2-7, with 11 bases lining up with TRBD2. CDR3 in amino acids: CASSQLAGGDEQYF. CDR3 coding DNA: TGCGCCAGCAGCCAATTAGCGGGAGGGGACGAGCAGTACTTC.